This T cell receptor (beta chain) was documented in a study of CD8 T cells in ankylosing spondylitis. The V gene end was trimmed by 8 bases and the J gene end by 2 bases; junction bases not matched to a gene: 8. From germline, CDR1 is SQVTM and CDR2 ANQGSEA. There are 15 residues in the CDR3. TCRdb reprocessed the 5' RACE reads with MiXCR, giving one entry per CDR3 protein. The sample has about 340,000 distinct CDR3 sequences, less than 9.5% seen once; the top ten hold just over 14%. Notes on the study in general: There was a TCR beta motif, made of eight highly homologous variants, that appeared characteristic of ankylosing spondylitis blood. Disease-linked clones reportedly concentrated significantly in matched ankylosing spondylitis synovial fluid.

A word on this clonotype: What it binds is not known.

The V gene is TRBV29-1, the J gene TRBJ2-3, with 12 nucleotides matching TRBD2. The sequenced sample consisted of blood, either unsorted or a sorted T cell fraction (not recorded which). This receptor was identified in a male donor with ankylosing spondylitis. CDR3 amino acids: CSFRGLAGLTDTQYF. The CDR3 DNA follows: TGCAGCTTTCGTGGACTAGCGGGGCTCACAGATACGCAGTATTTT.